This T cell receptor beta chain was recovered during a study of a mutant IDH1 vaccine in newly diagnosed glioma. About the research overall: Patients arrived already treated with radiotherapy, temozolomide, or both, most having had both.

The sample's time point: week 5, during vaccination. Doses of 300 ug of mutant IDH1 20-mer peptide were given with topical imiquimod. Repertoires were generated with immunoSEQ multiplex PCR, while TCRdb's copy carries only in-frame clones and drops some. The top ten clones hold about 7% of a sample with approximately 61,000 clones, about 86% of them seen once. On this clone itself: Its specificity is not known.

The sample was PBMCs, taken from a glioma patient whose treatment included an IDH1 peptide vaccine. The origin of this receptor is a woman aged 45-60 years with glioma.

The CDR3 loop reads CASSYATSGGKYEQFF. CDR3 DNA sequence: TGTGCCAGCAGTTACGCGACTAGCGGGGGGAAGTATGAGCAGTTCTTC. The chain couples TRBV6-6 to TRBJ2-1; TRBD2 matches at 13 bases. Germline CDR1 MNHNY, CDR2 SVGAGI (reference sequence). V shed 2 bases, J shed 8 bases, and the junction held 6 bases outside the gene matches. There are 16 residues in the CDR3.